The 3 T cell receptor beta chains listed next were all sequenced from one sample in a study of cytomegalovirus exposure and HLA in healthy donors. Vbeta (60) and Jbeta (13) primers were used in the PCR. Method: immunoSEQ multiplex PCR; TCRdb's copy keeps in-frame clones and lacks some. The sample carries around 90,000 clones, around nine tenths recorded once. The sequenced material came from PBMCs. The receptors originated from a young man in good health and CMV-seropositive.

The chain uses TRBV25-1 and TRBJ2-5; no clear D gene. CDR3 length: 9 residues. Germline V gene lookup returns CDR1 MGHDK and CDR2 SYGVNS. The ends were cut back, 11 bases at V and 4 bases at J, with 5 bases in the middle. CDR3 sequence reads: CASGETQYF. The CDR3 DNA follows: TGTGCCTCAGGAGAGACCCAGTACTTC.

The rearrangement links TRBV7-8 to TRBJ2-1, with 8 bases identical to TRBD2. V trimming: 0 bases; J trimming: 8 bases; junction bases outside the gene matches: 18. The V gene's germline CDR1 is SGHVS and CDR2 FQNEAQ. The CDR3 is 19 amino acids. This CDR3 reads CASSLAHSGGSGSLYEQFF. The CDR3 nucleotides read TGTGCCAGCAGCTTAGCCCACTCGGGTGGAAGCGGGAGTTTATATGAGCAGTTCTTC.

DNA for the CDR3: TGTGCCTGGAGCATTCGGGGGACCACAGTTGCCAATGAGCAGTTCTTC. Translation: CAWSIRGTTVANEQFF. J is TRBJ2-1 and V is TRBV30; D possibly corresponds to TRBD2 (6 bases). Germline CDR1 reads GTSNPN; CDR2 reads SVGIG (reference sequence). The CDR3 sequence is 16 residues long. V was shortened by 3 bases and J by 6 bases, with 21 bases between the two germline ends.